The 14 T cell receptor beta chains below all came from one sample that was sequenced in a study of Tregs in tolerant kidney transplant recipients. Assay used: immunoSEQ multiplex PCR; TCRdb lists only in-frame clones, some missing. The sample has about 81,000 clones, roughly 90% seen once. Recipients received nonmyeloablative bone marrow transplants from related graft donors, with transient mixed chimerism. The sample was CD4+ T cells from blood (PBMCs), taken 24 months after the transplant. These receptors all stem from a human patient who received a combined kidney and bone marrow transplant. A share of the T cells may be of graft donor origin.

CDR3 protein: CASSQAGATGYEQFF. In DNA, the CDR3 is TGTGCCAGCAGCCAAGCGGGAGCCACCGGGTATGAGCAGTTCTTC. The V call is TRBV4-2, the J call TRBJ2-1, with D perhaps matching TRBD2 (6 bases). Trimming pared 1 base from V and 8 bases from J, leaving 15 bases between. The length of the CDR3 is 15 residues. Germline V CDR1 and CDR2: LGHNA, YNFKEQ.

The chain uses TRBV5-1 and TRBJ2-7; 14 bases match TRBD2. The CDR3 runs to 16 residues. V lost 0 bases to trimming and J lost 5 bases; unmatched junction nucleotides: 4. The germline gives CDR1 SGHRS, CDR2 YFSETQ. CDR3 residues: CASSLDGTSGSNEQYF. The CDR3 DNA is TGCGCCAGCAGCTTGGATGGGACTAGCGGGAGCAACGAGCAGTACTTC.

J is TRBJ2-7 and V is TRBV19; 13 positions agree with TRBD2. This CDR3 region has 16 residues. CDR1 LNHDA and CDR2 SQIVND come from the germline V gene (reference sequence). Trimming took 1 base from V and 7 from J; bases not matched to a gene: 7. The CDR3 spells CASSIGTSGRLVEQYF. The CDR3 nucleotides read TGTGCCAGTAGTATAGGGACTAGCGGGAGATTAGTGGAGCAGTACTTC.

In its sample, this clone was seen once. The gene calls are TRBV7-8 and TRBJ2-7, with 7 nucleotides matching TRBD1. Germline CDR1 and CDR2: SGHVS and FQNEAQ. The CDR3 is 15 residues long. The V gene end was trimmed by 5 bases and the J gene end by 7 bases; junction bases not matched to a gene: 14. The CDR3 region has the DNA TGTGCCAGCAGCCTAGACTTACAGGGGACGAAAGAGCAGTACTTC. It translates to CASSLDLQGTKEQYF.

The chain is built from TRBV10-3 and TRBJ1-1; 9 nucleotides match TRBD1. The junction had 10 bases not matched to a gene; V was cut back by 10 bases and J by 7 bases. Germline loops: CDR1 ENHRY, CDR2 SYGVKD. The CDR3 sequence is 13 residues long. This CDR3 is CATSGQGKIEAFF. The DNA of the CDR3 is TGTGCCACCTCGGGACAGGGCAAGATTGAAGCTTTCTTT.

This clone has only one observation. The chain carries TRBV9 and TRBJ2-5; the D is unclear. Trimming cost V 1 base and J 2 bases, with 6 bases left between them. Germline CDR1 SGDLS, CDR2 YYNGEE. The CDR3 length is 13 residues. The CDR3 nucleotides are TGTGCCAGCAGCGTAAGCGTTCAAGAGACCCAGTACTTC. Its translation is CASSVSVQETQYF.

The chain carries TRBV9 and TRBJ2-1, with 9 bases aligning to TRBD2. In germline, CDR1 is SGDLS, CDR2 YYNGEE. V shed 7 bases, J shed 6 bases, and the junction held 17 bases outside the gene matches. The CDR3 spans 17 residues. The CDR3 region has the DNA TGTGCCAGCCGCCCTTGGGGCGGGGGGGCCTTCGGCAATGAGCAGTTCTTC. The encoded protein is CASRPWGGGAFGNEQFF.

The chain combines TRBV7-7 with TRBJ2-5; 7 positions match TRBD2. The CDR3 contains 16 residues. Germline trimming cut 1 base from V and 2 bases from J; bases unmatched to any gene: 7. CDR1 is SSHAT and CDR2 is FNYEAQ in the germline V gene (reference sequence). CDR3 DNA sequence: TGTGCCAGCAGCTTAGTTGGCGGGGGTTCTCAAGAGACCCAGTACTTC. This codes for CASSLVGGGSQETQYF.

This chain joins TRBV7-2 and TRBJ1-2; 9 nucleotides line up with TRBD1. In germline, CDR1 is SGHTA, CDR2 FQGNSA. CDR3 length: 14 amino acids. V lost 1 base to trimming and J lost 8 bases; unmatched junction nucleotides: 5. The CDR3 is CASSLERTGDGYTF. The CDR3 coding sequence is TGTGCCAGCAGCTTAGAAAGGACAGGGGACGGCTACACCTTC.

CDR3 region: CASSGDRRNQPQHF. In DNA, the CDR3 is TGTGCCAGTAGCGGAGACAGGCGCAATCAGCCCCAGCATTTT. This chain uses TRBV19 with TRBJ1-5; the D gene is possibly TRBD1 (6 bases). This CDR3 comprises 14 residues. Trimming cost V 6 bases and J 2 bases, with 11 bases left between them. In germline, CDR1 is LNHDA, CDR2 SQIVND (reference sequence).

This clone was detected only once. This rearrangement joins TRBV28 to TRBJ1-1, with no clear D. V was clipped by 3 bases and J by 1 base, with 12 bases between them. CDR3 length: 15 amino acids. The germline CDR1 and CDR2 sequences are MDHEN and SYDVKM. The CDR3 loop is CASSFRGSGNTEAFF. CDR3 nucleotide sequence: TGTGCCAGCAGTTTTCGGGGTTCTGGGAACACTGAAGCTTTCTTT.

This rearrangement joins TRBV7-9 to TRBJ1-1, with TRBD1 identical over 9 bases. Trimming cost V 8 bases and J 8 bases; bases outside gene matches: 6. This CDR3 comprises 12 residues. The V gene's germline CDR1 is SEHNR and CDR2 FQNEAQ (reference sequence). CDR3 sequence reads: CASSRTGVEAFF. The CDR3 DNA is TGTGCCAGCTCTCGGACAGGGGTCGAAGCTTTCTTT.

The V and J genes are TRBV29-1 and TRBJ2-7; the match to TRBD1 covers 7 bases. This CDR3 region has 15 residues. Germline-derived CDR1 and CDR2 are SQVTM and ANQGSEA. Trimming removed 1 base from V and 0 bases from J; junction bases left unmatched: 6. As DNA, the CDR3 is TGCAGCGTTGAAGGTACAGGGGAGAACTCCTACGAGCAGTACTTC. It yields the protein CSVEGTGENSYEQYF.

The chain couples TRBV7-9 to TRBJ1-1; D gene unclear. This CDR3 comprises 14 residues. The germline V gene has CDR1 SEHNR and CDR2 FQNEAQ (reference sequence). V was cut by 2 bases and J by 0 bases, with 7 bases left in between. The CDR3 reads CASSLLSMNTEAFF. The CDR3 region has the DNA TGTGCCAGCAGCTTACTGAGCATGAACACTGAAGCTTTCTTT.